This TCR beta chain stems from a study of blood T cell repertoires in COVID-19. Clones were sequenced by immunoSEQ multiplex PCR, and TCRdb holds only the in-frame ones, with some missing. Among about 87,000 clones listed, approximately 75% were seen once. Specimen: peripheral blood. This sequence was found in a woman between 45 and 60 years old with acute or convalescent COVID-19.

CDR3 amino acids: CASSVAGFFADTQYF. The CDR3 DNA sequence: TGTGCCAGCAGCGTTGCGGGATTTTTCGCGGATACGCAGTATTTT. This rearrangement joins TRBV9 to TRBJ2-3; D possibly corresponds to TRBD2 (6 bases). This CDR3 is built from 15 residues. V was pared by 2 bases and J by 6 bases, with 16 bases between. Germline V lookup: CDR1 SGDLS, CDR2 YYNGEE.